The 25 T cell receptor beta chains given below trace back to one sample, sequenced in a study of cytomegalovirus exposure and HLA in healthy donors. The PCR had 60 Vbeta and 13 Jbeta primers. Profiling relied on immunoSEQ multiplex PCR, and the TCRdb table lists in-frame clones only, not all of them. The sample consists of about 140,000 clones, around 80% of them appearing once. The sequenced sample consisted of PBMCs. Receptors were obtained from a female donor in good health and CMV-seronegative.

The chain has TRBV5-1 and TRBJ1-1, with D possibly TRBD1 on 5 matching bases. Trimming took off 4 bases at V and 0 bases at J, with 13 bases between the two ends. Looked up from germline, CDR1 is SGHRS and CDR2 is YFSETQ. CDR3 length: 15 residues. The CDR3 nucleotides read TGCGCCAGCAGCAGCGACAGACTTATGAACACTGAAGCTTTCTTT. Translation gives CASSSDRLMNTEAFF.

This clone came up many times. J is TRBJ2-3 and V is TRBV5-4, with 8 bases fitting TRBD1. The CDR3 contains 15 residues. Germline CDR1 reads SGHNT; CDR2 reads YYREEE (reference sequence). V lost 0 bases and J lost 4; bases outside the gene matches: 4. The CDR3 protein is CASSLGRTGPDTQYF. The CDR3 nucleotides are TGTGCCAGCAGCTTGGGACGGACAGGGCCAGATACGCAGTATTTT.

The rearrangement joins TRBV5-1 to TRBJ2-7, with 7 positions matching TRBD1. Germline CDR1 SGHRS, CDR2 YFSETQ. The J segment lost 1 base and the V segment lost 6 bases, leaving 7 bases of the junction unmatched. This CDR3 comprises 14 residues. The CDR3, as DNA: TGCGCCAGCACCCCAAACAGGGGATCCTACGAGCAGTACTTC. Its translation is CASTPNRGSYEQYF.

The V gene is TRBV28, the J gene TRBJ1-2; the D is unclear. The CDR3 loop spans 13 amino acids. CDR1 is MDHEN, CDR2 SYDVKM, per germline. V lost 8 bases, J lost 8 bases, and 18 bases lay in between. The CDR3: CASDQAAGWGYTF. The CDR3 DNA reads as TGTGCCAGCGATCAGGCAGCGGGATGGGGCTACACCTTC.

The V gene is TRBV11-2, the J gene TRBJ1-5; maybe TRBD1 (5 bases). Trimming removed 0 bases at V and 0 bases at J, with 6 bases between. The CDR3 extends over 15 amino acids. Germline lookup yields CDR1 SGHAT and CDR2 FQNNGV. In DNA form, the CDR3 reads TGTGCCAGCAGCTTAGACGGGGGTAGCAATCAGCCCCAGCATTTT. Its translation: CASSLDGGSNQPQHF.

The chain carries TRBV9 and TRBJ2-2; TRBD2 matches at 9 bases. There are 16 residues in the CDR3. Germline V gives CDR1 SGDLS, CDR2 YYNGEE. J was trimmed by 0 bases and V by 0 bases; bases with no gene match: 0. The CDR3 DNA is TGTGCCAGCAGCGTAGGACTAGCGGCGAACACCGGGGAGCTGTTTTTT. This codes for CASSVGLAANTGELFF.

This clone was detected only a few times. CDR3: CASSLAGGVGNSPLHF. The CDR3 DNA is TGTGCCAGCAGCTTGGCCGGTGGAGTAGGCAATTCACCCCTCCACTTT. This sequence joins TRBV5-6 and TRBJ1-6; D gene unclear. CDR3 size: 16 residues. Germline CDR1 reads SGHDT; CDR2 reads YYEEEE. Trimming cost V 0 bases and J 7 bases, with 14 bases left between them.

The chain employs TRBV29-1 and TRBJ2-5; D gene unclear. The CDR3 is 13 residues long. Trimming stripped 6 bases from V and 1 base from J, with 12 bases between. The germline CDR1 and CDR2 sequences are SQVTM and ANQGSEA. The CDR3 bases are TGCAGCGTAGGCACAGCTTTCCAAGAGACCCAGTACTTC. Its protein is CSVGTAFQETQYF.

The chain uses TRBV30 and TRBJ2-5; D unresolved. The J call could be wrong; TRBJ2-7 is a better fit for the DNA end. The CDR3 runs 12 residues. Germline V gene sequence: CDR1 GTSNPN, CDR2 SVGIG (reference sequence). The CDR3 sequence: CAWSLSDYEQYF. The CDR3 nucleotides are TGTGCCTGGAGTTTGTCAGACTACGAGCAGTACTTC.

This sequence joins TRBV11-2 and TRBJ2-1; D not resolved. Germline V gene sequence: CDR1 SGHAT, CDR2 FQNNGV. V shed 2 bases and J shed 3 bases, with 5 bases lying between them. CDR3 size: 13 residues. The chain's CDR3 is CASSLKLYNEQFF. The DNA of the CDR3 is TGTGCCAGCAGCTTAAAGCTCTACAATGAGCAGTTCTTC.

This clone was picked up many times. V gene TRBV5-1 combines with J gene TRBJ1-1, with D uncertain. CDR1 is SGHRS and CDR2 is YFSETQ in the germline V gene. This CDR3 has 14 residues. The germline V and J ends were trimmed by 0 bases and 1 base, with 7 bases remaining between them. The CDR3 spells CASSLVAGNTEAFF. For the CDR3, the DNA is TGCGCCAGCAGCTTGGTTGCGGGGAACACTGAAGCTTTCTTT.

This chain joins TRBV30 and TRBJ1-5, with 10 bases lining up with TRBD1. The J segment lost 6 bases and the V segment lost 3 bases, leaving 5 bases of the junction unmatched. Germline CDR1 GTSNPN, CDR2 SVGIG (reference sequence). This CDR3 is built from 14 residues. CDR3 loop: CAWRGQGEAQPQHF. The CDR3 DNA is TGTGCCTGGAGAGGACAGGGGGAGGCTCAGCCCCAGCATTTT.

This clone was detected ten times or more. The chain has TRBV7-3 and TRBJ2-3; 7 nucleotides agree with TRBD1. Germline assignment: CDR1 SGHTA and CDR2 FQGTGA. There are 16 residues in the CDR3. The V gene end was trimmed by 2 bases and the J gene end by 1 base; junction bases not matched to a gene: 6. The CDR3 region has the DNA TGTGCCAGCAGCTTATTCACCGGGACAGGCACAGATACGCAGTATTTT. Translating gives CASSLFTGTGTDTQYF.

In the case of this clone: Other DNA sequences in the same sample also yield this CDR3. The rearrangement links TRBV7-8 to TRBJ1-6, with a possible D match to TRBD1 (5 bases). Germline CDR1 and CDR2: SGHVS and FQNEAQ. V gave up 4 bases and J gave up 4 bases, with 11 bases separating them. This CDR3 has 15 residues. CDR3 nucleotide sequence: TGTGCCAGCAGCTCAAGAACAGGTTATAATTCACCCCTCCACTTT. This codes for CASSSRTGYNSPLHF.

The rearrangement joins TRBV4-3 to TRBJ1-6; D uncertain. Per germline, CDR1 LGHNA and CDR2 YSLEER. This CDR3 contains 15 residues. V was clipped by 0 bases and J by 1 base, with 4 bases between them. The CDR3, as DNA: TGCGCCAGCAGCCAAGACAGGTCCTATAATTCACCCCTCCACTTT. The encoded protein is CASSQDRSYNSPLHF.

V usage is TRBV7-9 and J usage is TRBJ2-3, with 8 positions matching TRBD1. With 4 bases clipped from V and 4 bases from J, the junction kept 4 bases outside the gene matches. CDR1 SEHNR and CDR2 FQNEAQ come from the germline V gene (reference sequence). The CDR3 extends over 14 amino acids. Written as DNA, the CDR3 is TGTGCCAGCAGCTCGGACAGGGAGGCAGATACGCAGTATTTT. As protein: CASSSDREADTQYF. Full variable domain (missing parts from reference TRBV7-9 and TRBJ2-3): DTGVSQNPRHKITKRGQNVTFRCDPISEHNRLYWYRQTLGQGPEFLTYFQNEAQLEKSRLLSDRFSAERPKGSFSTLEIQRTEQGDSAMYLCASSSDREADTQYFGPGTRLTVL.

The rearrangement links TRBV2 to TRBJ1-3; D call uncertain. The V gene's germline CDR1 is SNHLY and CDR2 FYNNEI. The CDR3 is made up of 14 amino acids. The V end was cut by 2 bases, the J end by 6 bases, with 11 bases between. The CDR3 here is CASSEMPGVNTIYF. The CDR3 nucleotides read TGTGCCAGCAGTGAAATGCCAGGCGTAAACACCATATATTTT.

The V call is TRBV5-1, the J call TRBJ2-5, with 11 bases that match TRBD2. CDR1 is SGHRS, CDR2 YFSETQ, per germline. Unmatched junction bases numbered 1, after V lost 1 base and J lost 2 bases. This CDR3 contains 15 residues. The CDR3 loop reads CASSLLAGGQETQYF. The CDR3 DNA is TGCGCCAGCAGCTTGTTAGCGGGAGGGCAAGAGACCCAGTACTTC.

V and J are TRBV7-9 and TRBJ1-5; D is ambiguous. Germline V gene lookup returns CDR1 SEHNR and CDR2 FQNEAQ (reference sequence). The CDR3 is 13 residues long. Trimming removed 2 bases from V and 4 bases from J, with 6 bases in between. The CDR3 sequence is CASSLSGNQPQHF. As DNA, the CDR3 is TGTGCCAGCAGCTTATCGGGGAATCAGCCCCAGCATTTT. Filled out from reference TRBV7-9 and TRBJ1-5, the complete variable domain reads DTGVSQNPRHKITKRGQNVTFRCDPISEHNRLYWYRQTLGQGPEFLTYFQNEAQLEKSRLLSDRFSAERPKGSFSTLEIQRTEQGDSAMYLCASSLSGNQPQHFGDGTRLSIL.

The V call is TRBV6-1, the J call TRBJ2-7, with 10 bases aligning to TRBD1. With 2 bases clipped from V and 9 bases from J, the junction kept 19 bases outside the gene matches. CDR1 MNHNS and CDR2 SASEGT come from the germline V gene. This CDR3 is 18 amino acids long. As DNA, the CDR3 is TGTGCCAGCAGTGAAACACACGGCCGACGGGACAGGGGAGGCGGGCAGTACTTC. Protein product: CASSETHGRRDRGGGQYF.

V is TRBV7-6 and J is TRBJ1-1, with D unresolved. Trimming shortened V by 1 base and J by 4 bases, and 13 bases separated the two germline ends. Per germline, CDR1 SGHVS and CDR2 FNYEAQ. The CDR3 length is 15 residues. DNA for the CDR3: TGTGCCAGCAGCTTAGTGAGGGCGGGGAGCACTGAAGCTTTCTTT. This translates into CASSLVRAGSTEAFF.

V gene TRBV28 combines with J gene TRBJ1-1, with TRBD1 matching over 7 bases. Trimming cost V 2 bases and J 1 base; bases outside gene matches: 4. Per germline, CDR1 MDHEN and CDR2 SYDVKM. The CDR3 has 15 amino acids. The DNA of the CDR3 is TGTGCCAGCAGTTTAAGGGGGCCCGGGAACACTGAAGCTTTCTTT. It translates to CASSLRGPGNTEAFF.

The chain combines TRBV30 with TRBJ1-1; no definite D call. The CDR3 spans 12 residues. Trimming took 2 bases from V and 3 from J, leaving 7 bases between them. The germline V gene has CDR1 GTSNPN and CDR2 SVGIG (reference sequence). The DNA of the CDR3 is TGTGCCTGGAGTCCCTCTGACACTGAAGCTTTCTTT. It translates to CAWSPSDTEAFF.

CDR3 sequence (DNA): TGCGCCAGCAGCCAATTAGCGGGAGTATACAATGAGCAGTTCTTC. Residues: CASSQLAGVYNEQFF. The rearrangement uses TRBV4-1 and TRBJ2-1; TRBD2 matches at 9 bases. The ends lost 2 bases at V and 4 bases at J; junction bases unmatched: 3. This CDR3 is 15 amino acids long. CDR1 MGHRA and CDR2 YSYEKL come from the germline V gene.

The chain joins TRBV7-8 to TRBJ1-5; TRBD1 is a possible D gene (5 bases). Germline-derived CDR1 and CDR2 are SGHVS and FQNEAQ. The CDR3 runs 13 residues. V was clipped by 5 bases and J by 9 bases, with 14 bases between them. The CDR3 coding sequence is TGTGCCAGCAGCAGCTTCAGGGTAGGGCCCCAGCATTTT. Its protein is CASSSFRVGPQHF.